This is a list of T cell receptor beta chains from one sample in a study of blood T cell repertoires in COVID-19. The repertoire was sequenced with immunoSEQ multiplex PCR; TCRdb's copy has only in-frame clones and lacks some. The data hold 110,000 to 150,000 clones, with 84% observed a single time. The sample comprised peripheral blood. The receptors were sampled from a man in his sixties with active or convalescent COVID-19. The CDR3 runs from the conserved cysteine through the conserved F or W. D genes are given only for firm matches. A clone size is listed for some rows: how often the clone was seen (once, few, many), or a class if it is expanded.

v_gene	j_gene	abundance	d_gene	CDR3nt	CDR3aa
TRBV18	TRBJ2-7	-	-	TGTGCCAGCTCACAGGAACAGACCCGCGAGCAGTACTTC	CASSQEQTREQYF
TRBV7-9	TRBJ2-7	-	-	TGTGCCAGCAGAGTCTCGGGAGAGCAGTACTTC	CASRVSGEQYF
TRBV7-2	TRBJ2-5	-	TRBD1	TGTGCCAGCAGCTTAGGAACAGGGGGCGAGACCCAGTACTTC	CASSLGTGGETQYF
TRBV12-3/TRBV12-4	TRBJ1-3	-	-	TGTGCCAGCAGTTCGCAGGGTTTTAACACCATATATTTT	CASSSQGFNTIYF
TRBV3-1/TRBV3-2	TRBJ1-2	-	-	TGTGCCAGCAGCCCAAGGGACAATCGGGGCTACACCTTC	CASSPRDNRGYTF
TRBV14	TRBJ1-1	-	-	TGTGCCAGCAGCCAAGATCTGCGGGCCGGGGCTTTCTTT	CASSQDLRAGAFF
TRBV9	TRBJ1-3	-	-	TGTGCCAGCAGCGAACAGGGCTCTGGAAACACCATATATTTT	CASSEQGSGNTIYF
TRBV19	TRBJ1-1	-	TRBD1	TGTGCCAGTAGTCACAGGGGTGACACTGAAGCTTTCTTT	CASSHRGDTEAFF
TRBV19	TRBJ1-2	-	-	TGTGCCAGTAGTACGACAGACGCTTTGTACTACACCTTC	CASSTTDALYYTF
TRBV19	TRBJ1-2	-	TRBD1	TGTGCCAGTAGAAAAGGACAGGGCGATAACTATGGCTACACCTTC	CASRKGQGDNYGYTF
TRBV20-1	TRBJ2-1	-	-	TGCAGTGCTAGTACTAGTCCCGGGTGGCCTGAGCAGTTCTTC	CSASTSPGWPEQFF
TRBV5-1	TRBJ1-1	few	TRBD1	TGCGCCAGCAGGCCCGGACAGGCGCATGACACTGAAGCTTTCTTT	CASRPGQAHDTEAFF
TRBV7-8	TRBJ1-2	-	-	TGTGCCAGCAGCACCCGGGACAATCATGGCTACACCTTC	CASSTRDNHGYTF
TRBV19	TRBJ2-5	once	TRBD1	TGTGCCAGTAGTATAACATTACAGGGGCCCCAAGAGACCCAGTACTTC	CASSITLQGPQETQYF
TRBV15	TRBJ1-5	-	-	TGTGCCACCAGCAGAGGTGGGTCAGGGCTCCAGCCCCAGCATTTT	CATSRGGSGLQPQHF
TRBV5-1	TRBJ1-1	-	-	TGCGCCAGCAGCCCCCTACCCCAGGGAGGGGACACTGAAGCTTTCTTT	CASSPLPQGGDTEAFF
TRBV27	TRBJ2-1	-	TRBD2	TGTGCCAGCCGGGGGCTAGCGGGAGGAAGAGCCTACAATGAGCAGTTCTTC	CASRGLAGGRAYNEQFF
TRBV19	TRBJ2-1	-	TRBD2	TGTGCCAGTAGTCGTAGGGGCGGGAGTAGATACAATGAGCAGTTCTTC	CASSRRGGSRYNEQFF
TRBV6-2/TRBV6-3	TRBJ1-1	-	-	TGTGCCAGCAGTTACTCGTGGGGGCTTCCGACTGGAGCTTTCTTT	CASSYSWGLPTGAFF
TRBV11-3	TRBJ2-1	-	-	TGTGCCAGCAGCTTAGTCGGGAGTGCGTACTACAATGAGCAGTTCTTC	CASSLVGSAYYNEQFF
TRBV6-2/TRBV6-3	TRBJ2-7	-	TRBD1	TGTGCCAGCAGTTCATTCCAGGGGGCGCGAGGCGAGCAGTACTTC	CASSSFQGARGEQYF
TRBV18	TRBJ1-6	-	-	TGTGCCAGCTCCCCCAACGGGGGGGCCGGTTCACCCCTCCACTTT	CASSPNGGAGSPLHF
TRBV11-2	TRBJ2-7	-	TRBD1	TGTGCCAGCAGCTTAGCCGGAAACAGGGGAGAGCAGTACTTC	CASSLAGNRGEQYF
TRBV4-3	TRBJ1-1	-	-	TGCGCCAGCAGCCAAGATAACGGGGGCACTGAAGCTTTCTTT	CASSQDNGGTEAFF
TRBV9	TRBJ2-2	-	TRBD2	TGTGCCAGCAGCGTAGCGGCTAGCGGAGCTACCGGGGAGCTGTTTTTT	CASSVAASGATGELFF
TRBV21-1	TRBJ1-5	once	-	TGTGCCAGCAGCTCTCCGGACAGGGGGGACCAGCCCCAGCATTTT	CASSSPDRGDQPQHF
TRBV2	TRBJ2-2	once	-	TGTGCCAGCATTAACTTTCCAGGCGGGGAGCTGTTTTTT	CASINFPGGELFF
TRBV11-3	TRBJ2-5	-	TRBD1	TGTGCCAGCAGCTTAGCGCCAGGGGGTTCCCAAGAGACCCAGTACTTC	CASSLAPGGSQETQYF
TRBV24-1	TRBJ1-2	-	-	TGTGCCACCAGTCAGGAGGGGTTTAGCGGCTACACCTTC	CATSQEGFSGYTF
TRBV27	TRBJ2-3	once	-	TGTGCCAGCAGCCAAGACAGGCTAACAGATACGCAGTATTTT	CASSQDRLTDTQYF
TRBV29-1	TRBJ1-4	-	-	TGCAGCGTAACAGAGCTTAATGAAAAACTGTTTTTT	CSVTELNEKLFF
TRBV28	TRBJ2-5	-	-	TGTGCCAGCAGCTATTTCGGGGTAGCCCAGTACTTC	CASSYFGVAQYF
TRBV3-1/TRBV3-2	TRBJ1-2	-	-	TGTGCCAGCACGTCGGGGGTAAATGGCTACACCTTC	CASTSGVNGYTF
TRBV7-9	TRBJ2-1	once	-	TGTGCCAGCAGCTTAGTACAGCTTGATGAGCAGTTCTTC	CASSLVQLDEQFF
TRBV19	TRBJ1-1	-	-	TGTGCCAGTAGTATAGTGGGGCACACTGAAGCTTTCTTT	CASSIVGHTEAFF
TRBV7-9	TRBJ1-3	-	-	TGTGCCAGCAGCGGACGGGGTGGAAACACCATATATTTT	CASSGRGGNTIYF
TRBV18	TRBJ2-5	once	TRBD2	TGTGCCAGCTCACAGGGACTATCCCATAACCAGTACTTC	CASSQGLSHNQYF
TRBV5-6	TRBJ2-5	-	-	TGTGCCAGCAGCCCCTTGACCCTGGGGGGGCTCCAAGAGACCCAGTACTTC	CASSPLTLGGLQETQYF
TRBV25-1	TRBJ1-2	-	-	TGTGCCAGCAGCGATGTCGGGAACTATGGCTACACCTTC	CASSDVGNYGYTF